The following is a T cell receptor beta chain sequence with its context. Its antigen remains undetermined. The input lacks base qualities; no much larger clone sits a single base away. The sample's treatment or condition, from its label and the paper: in vitro stimulation with specific CMV peptide epitopes to enrich CMV-specific T cells. These data originate in a study of T cell repertoires in cytomegalovirus infection (dated by TCRdb to about 2019). With respect to the entire study: The peptide stimulations were aimed at well-studied HLA-B-restricted epitopes as well as recently identified HLA-C-restricted CMV epitopes, whose presentation resists viral immunomodulation. Donor HLA type was relevant to the analysis, as public TCR beta signatures indicated carriage of CMV infection together with the matching HLA type.

Cut back by 4 bases and 5 bases, the V and J ends lie 14 bases apart. Per the germline V gene, SQVTM is the CDR1 and ANQGSEA is the CDR2. Spanning cysteine to phenylalanine, the CDR3 consists of 14 amino acids. Just the 42-base CDR3 DNA is kept, in frame starting at base 1. The listed sequencing device is Illumina HiSeq 1500. TCRdb reanalyzed the raw reads on its own, using fastp at Q25 for trimming and MiXCR for clone calling, and kept in-frame beta chains. Every distinct CDR3 protein forms one entry, paired with its most common genes and DNA. For this sample the table gives approximately 910,000 distinct CDR3 sequences, of which around 31% were detected only once. Together, the top ten hold over 12% of the sample. What the work shows at the level of the full study, not this receptor alone: The ex vivo response was dominated by HLA-C-restricted CMV-specific TCR beta clonotypes, which also provided the single most frequent clonotype in two of eight donors. Cumulative frequency of public TCR beta family members discriminated carriers of CMV infection plus the relevant HLA type in this cohort and an independent approximately 360-donor cohort.

The source material was cultured CD8+ T cells from PBMCs, sampled from culture after CMV antigen stimulation. This sequence originates from a human donor in good health (CMV status not recorded). Some clones in this sample may be carry-over from other donors' samples. The rearrangement joined TRBV29-1 to TRBJ2-2; the D gene may be TRBD1 or TRBD2, since each aligns over 5 bases. The nucleotide sequence reads TGCAGCGTTGTTCCGGGACCAGCTACCGGGGAGCTGTTTTTT. Translated, it reads CSVVPGPATGELFF.